Here is one TCR beta chain with its context. Its antigen is not identified. During its preparation, the TCRbeta library received unique molecular identifiers. TCRdb re-derived calls from the PCR reads in MiXCR, one entry per CDR3 protein. Of about 440,000 distinct CDR3 sequences in the sample, around two fifths were seen once. Germline V gives CDR1 SGHRS, CDR2 YFSETQ. The CDR3 loop spans 17 amino acids. Between the trimmed V and J ends, which lost 2 bases and 0 bases, there was a span of 12 bases. This sample was taken from a study of T-cell reconstitution after alpha-beta-depleted transplantation in children. Points from the study as a whole: After one year, T-cell counts and TCRbeta diversity mostly came from new T cells. At around two months after transplant, the alpha-beta T cells were reportedly derived from several hundred expanded clones that came from non-depleted graft cells. For some patients, TCRbeta diversity was high at day 60 because of recipient T cells and thymic progenitors that survived.

This sample comprised PBMCs, obtained before TCRalphabeta/CD19-depleted stem cell transplant. The TCR originated in a girl aged 2-10 years with aplastic anemia, due to receive a stem cell transplant. The chain is built from TRBV5-1 and TRBJ2-6; D is unresolved. CDR3 residues: CASSLQHALSGANVLTF. CDR3 nucleotide sequence: TGCGCCAGCAGCTTACAGCATGCCCTCTCTGGGGCCAACGTCCTGACTTTC.